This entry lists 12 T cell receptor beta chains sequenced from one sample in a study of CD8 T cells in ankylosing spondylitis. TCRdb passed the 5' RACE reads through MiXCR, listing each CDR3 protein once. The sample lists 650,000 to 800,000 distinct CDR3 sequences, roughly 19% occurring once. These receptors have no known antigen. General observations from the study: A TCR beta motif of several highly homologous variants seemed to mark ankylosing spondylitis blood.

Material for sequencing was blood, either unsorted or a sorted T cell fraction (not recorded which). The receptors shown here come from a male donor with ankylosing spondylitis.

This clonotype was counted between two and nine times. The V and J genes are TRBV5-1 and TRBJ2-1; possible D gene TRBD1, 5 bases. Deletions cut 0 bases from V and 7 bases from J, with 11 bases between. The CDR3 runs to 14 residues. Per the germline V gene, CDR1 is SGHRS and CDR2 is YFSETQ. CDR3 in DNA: TGCGCCAGCAGCTTGGGACAGCAATGGAATGAGCAGTTCTTC. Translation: CASSLGQQWNEQFF.

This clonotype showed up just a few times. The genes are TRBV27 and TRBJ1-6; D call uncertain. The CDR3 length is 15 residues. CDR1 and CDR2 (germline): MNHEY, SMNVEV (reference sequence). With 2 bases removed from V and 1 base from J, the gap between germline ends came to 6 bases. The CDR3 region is CASSLTGSYNSPLHF. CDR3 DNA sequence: TGTGCCAGCAGTTTAACGGGATCCTATAATTCACCCCTCCACTTT.

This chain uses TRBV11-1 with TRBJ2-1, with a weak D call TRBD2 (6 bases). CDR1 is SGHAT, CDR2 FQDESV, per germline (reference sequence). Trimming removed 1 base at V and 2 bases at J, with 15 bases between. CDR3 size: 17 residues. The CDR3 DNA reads TGTGCCAGCAGCTTAGGGGGGGTGCGTGGCACCTACAATGAGCAGTTCTTC. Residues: CASSLGGVRGTYNEQFF.

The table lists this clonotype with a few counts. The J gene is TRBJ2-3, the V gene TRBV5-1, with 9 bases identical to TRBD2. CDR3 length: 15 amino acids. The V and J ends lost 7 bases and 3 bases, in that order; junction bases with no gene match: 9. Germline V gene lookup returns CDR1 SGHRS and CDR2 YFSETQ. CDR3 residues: CASRAGGYRTDTQYF. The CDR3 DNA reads TGCGCCAGCCGCGCGGGGGGGTATAGGACAGATACGCAGTATTTT.

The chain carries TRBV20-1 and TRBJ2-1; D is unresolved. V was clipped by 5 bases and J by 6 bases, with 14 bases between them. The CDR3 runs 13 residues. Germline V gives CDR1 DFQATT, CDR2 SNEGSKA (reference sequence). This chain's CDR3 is CSAWKGMGNEQFF. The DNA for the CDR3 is TGCAGTGCTTGGAAAGGAATGGGCAATGAGCAGTTCTTC.

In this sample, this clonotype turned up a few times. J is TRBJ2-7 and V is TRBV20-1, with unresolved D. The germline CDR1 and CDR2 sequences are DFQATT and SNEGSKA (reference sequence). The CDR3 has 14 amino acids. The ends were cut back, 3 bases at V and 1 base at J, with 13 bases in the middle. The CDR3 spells CSASSSVLSYEQYF. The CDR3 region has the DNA TGCAGTGCTAGTTCGAGCGTGCTTTCCTACGAGCAGTACTTC.

CDR3 residues: CSARDELAGWDEQFF. The CDR3 DNA sequence: TGCAGTGCTAGAGATGAACTAGCGGGATGGGATGAGCAGTTCTTC. The rearrangement joins TRBV20-1 to TRBJ2-1, with 10 bases that match TRBD2. CDR3 length: 15 amino acids. Germline CDR1 is DFQATT and CDR2 is SNEGSKA (reference sequence). The junction had 7 bases not matched to a gene; V was cut back by 0 bases and J by 8 bases.

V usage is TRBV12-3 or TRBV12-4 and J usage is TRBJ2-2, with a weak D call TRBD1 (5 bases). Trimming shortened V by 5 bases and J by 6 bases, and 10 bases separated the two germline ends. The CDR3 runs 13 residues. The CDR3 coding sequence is TGTGCCAGCAGTCCCAGGGCAGCCGGGGAGCTGTTTTTT. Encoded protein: CASSPRAAGELFF.

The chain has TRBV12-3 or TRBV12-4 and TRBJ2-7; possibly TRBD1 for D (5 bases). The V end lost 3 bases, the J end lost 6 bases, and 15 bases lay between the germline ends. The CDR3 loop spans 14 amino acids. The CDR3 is CASSFQGMLREQYF. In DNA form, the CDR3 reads TGTGCCAGCAGTTTTCAGGGAATGCTTCGCGAGCAGTACTTC.

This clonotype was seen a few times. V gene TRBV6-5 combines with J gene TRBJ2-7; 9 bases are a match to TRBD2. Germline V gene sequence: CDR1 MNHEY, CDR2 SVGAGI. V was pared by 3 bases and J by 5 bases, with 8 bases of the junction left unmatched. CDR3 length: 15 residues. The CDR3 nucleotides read TGTGCCAGCAGTTATGGGCGGGGGGGCCCTAACGAGCAGTACTTC. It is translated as CASSYGRGGPNEQYF.

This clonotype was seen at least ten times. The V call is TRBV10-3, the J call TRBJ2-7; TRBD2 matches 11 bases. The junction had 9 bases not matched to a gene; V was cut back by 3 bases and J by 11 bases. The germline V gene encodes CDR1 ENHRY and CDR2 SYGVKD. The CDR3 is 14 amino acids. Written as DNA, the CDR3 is TGTGCCATCAGTGACGGGGTAGCGGGAGGGGTGGAGTACTTC. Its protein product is CAISDGVAGGVEYF.

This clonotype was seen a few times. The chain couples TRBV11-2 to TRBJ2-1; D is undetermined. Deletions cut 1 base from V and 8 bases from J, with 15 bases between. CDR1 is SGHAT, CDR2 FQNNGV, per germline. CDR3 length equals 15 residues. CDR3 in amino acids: CASSLVMGESDEQFF. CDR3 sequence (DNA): TGTGCCAGCAGCTTAGTGATGGGCGAGTCCGATGAGCAGTTCTTC.